These 23 T cell receptor beta chains came from one sample sequenced in a study of shared clonotypes between healthy human individuals. Repertoires were generated with immunoSEQ multiplex PCR, while TCRdb's copy carries only in-frame clones and drops some. The table records about 1 million clones, about 75% of them present only once. The material sequenced was memory CD4+ T cells sorted from blood. Subset of the sample: CD45RA-negative fraction. All receptors derive from a young man in good health.

The V call is TRBV28, the J call TRBJ1-5; D not certain. Deletions cut 3 bases from V and 6 bases from J, with 12 bases between. This CDR3 spans 14 amino acids. Germline V gene lookup returns CDR1 MDHEN and CDR2 SYDVKM. CDR3 nucleotide sequence: TGTGCCAGCAGTTTTTGGAGGGATGGTCAGCCCCAGCATTTT. Translating it yields CASSFWRDGQPQHF. Full variable domain (outside the CDR3, taken from reference TRBV28 and TRBJ1-5): DVKVTQSSRYLVKRTGEKVFLECVQDMDHENMFWYRQDPGLGLRLIYFSYDVKMKEKGDIPEGYSVSREKKERFSLILESASTNQTSMYLCASSFWRDGQPQHFGDGTRLSIL.

Of note for this clone: The identical CDR3 is also encoded by other nucleotide sequences in the sample. This sequence joins TRBV18 and TRBJ2-1, with 8 nucleotides matching TRBD1. CDR1 and CDR2 (germline): KGHSH, LQKENI. Trimming took 3 bases from V and 5 from J; bases not matched to a gene: 3. The CDR3 spans 14 residues. Written as DNA, the CDR3 is TGTGCCAGCTCACCGGGACAGGTGAACAATGAGCAGTTCTTC. Translation gives CASSPGQVNNEQFF.

The count of this clone is one. Compared with germline, one end of the junction differs, possibly owing to a read error. The chain is built from TRBV6-6 and TRBJ2-5; no clear D. The CDR3 length is 10 residues. CDR1 is MNHNY, CDR2 SVGAGI, per germline (reference sequence). For the CDR3, the DNA is TGCCTACTTTATATGGAGACCCAGTACTTC. Protein: CLLYMETQYF.

V is TRBV5-1 and J is TRBJ1-1; D uncertain. Deletions cut 1 base from V and 1 base from J, with 5 bases between. The germline gives CDR1 SGHRS, CDR2 YFSETQ. The length of the CDR3 is 13 residues. The chain's CDR3 is CASSLHRNTEAFF. DNA for the CDR3: TGCGCCAGCAGCTTGCACAGGAACACTGAAGCTTTCTTT.

V usage is TRBV10-3 and J usage is TRBJ2-1, with 10 bases that match TRBD2. This CDR3 has 16 residues. Germline CDR1 is ENHRY and CDR2 is SYGVKD. V shed 0 bases and J 7 bases; nucleotides not matched to a gene: 6. CDR3 nucleotide sequence: TGTGCCATCAGTGAGTCGGTACAGCGGGAGGGAAATGAGCAGTTCTTC. Residues: CAISESVQREGNEQFF.

The gene calls are TRBV6-1 and TRBJ1-5, with TRBD1 as a possible D gene (6 bases). Trimming cost V 2 bases and J 5 bases, with 13 bases left between them. CDR3 length: 15 residues. Germline values: CDR1 MNHNS, CDR2 SASEGT. The CDR3 nucleotides are TGTGCCAGCAGTGAAAGAGGGGACACATATCAGCCCCAGCATTTT. The encoded protein is CASSERGDTYQPQHF.

The V and J genes are TRBV5-4 and TRBJ2-5; TRBD1 or TRBD2 may be the D gene (5 bases each). The last part of the DNA fits TRBJ2-7 better; the J call may be wrong. This CDR3 comprises 17 residues. CDR1 and CDR2 from the germline V gene are SGHNT and YYREEE (reference sequence). CDR3: CASSPTGAQRDHYEQYF. The CDR3 DNA reads TGTGCCAGCAGCCCTACCGGGGCCCAGAGGGACCACTACGAGCAGTACTTC.

In its sample, this clone was seen once. Other DNA sequences in this sample translate to the same CDR3. This chain connects TRBV5-1 to TRBJ2-1; tentatively, D is TRBD1 (5 bases). Germline V gene lookup returns CDR1 SGHRS and CDR2 YFSETQ. This CDR3 spans 17 amino acids. Between the trimmed V and J ends, which lost 4 bases and 0 bases, there was a span of 17 bases. CDR3 amino acids: CASSRRQLSDSYNEQFF. CDR3 DNA: TGCGCCAGCAGCAGACGACAGTTATCTGACTCCTACAATGAGCAGTTCTTC.

The chain links TRBV7-3 to TRBJ1-2, with TRBD1 matching 9 bases. The CDR3 totals 14 residues. From germline, CDR1 is SGHTA and CDR2 FQGTGA. The J segment lost 4 bases and the V segment lost 4 bases, leaving 4 bases of the junction unmatched. DNA of the CDR3: TGTGCCAGCAGCTCACAGGGGGCCGGCTATGGCTACACCTTC. This translates into CASSSQGAGYGYTF.

This rearrangement joins TRBV28 to TRBJ1-1; D is unresolved. CDR3 length: 12 residues. The germline V and J ends were trimmed by 7 bases and 10 bases, with 16 bases remaining between them. CDR1 MDHEN and CDR2 SYDVKM come from the germline V gene. CDR3 DNA sequence: TGTGCCAGCACCCTGGGTCCTGGGGTAGCTTTCTTT. It yields the protein CASTLGPGVAFF.

The chain has TRBV2 and TRBJ1-5, with D possibly being TRBD1 (5 bases). This CDR3 contains 14 residues. Germline loops: CDR1 SNHLY, CDR2 FYNNEI. V lost 7 bases and J lost 2, with 12 bases in between. Written as DNA, the CDR3 is TGTGCCAGCAATGGGGCCGTCCGCAATCAGCCCCAGCATTTT. Translating gives CASNGAVRNQPQHF.

The CDR3 protein is CASSPRGDTTEAFF. The CDR3 DNA reads TGCGCCAGCAGCCCGAGGGGGGATACCACTGAAGCTTTCTTT. The gene calls are TRBV5-1 and TRBJ1-1, with D tentatively TRBD1 (6 bases). Germline V gene data show CDR1 as SGHRS and CDR2 as YFSETQ. The V end was cut by 4 bases, the J end by 4 bases, with 14 bases between. The CDR3 sequence is 14 residues long.

This sequence joins TRBV6-5 and TRBJ2-7; 9 bases agree with TRBD1. The CDR3 totals 14 residues. Trimming removed 2 bases from V and 4 bases from J; junction bases left unmatched: 3. From germline, CDR1 is MNHEY and CDR2 SVGAGI. The CDR3 is CASSYRDRDYEQYF. CDR3 coding DNA: TGTGCCAGCAGTTACAGGGACAGGGATTACGAGCAGTACTTC.

This clone was observed a handful of times. The chain is built from TRBV7-8 and TRBJ1-5; D is undetermined. This CDR3 has 13 amino acids. Between the trimmed V and J ends, which lost 5 bases and 4 bases, there was a span of 9 bases. Germline V CDR1 and CDR2: SGHVS, FQNEAQ. The CDR3 region is CASSIGENQPQHF. CDR3 sequence (DNA): TGTGCCAGCAGCATCGGGGAGAATCAGCCCCAGCATTTT.

This chain uses TRBV29-1 with TRBJ1-2; no clear D. The V end was cut by 3 bases, the J end by 8 bases, with 10 bases between. The CDR3 runs to 11 residues. CDR1 is SQVTM, CDR2 ANQGSEA, per germline. The DNA of the CDR3 is TGCAGCGTTGAGCACCTAGAAGGCTACACCTTC. This translates into CSVEHLEGYTF. The full variable domain, completed using reference TRBV29-1 and TRBJ1-2, is SAVISQKPSRDICQRGTSLTIQCQVDSQVTMMFWYRQQPGQSLTLIATANQGSEATYESGFVIDKFPISRPNLTFSTLTVSNMSPEDSSIYLCSVEHLEGYTFGSGTRLTVV.

The chain carries TRBV29-1 and TRBJ1-4, with D tentatively TRBD1 (6 bases). CDR3 length: 11 residues. Per the germline V gene, CDR1 is SQVTM and CDR2 is ANQGSEA. Trimming cost V 7 bases and J 13 bases, with 16 bases left between them. In DNA form, the CDR3 reads TGCAGCGGGAGGGGGGACCGGGGACTGTTTTTT. This gives the protein CSGRGDRGLFF.

The V call is TRBV7-2, the J call TRBJ2-3, with 8 positions matching TRBD2. Germline CDR1 and CDR2: SGHTA and FQGNSA. The ends lost 1 base at V and 3 bases at J; junction bases unmatched: 6. The CDR3 has 16 amino acids. CDR3 sequence reads: CASSLGSGKITDTQYF. Written as DNA, the CDR3 is TGTGCCAGCAGCTTAGGTAGCGGGAAAATAACAGATACGCAGTATTTT.

The J gene is TRBJ1-2, the V gene TRBV7-2, with D possibly being TRBD1 (5 bases). The CDR3 sequence is 13 residues long. Germline CDR1 is SGHTA and CDR2 is FQGNSA. V dropped 1 base and J dropped 7 bases, with 10 bases sitting between them. The CDR3 here is CASSLDLQGGYTF. CDR3 coding DNA: TGTGCCAGCAGCTTAGATCTGCAGGGTGGCTACACCTTC.

The table lists this clone with a few counts. This sequence joins TRBV6-1 and TRBJ1-3; perhaps TRBD1 as D (5 bases). V was pared by 2 bases and J by 1 base, with 12 bases between. Germline values: CDR1 MNHNS, CDR2 SASEGT. The CDR3 totals 16 residues. The CDR3 bases are TGTGCCAGCAGTGAACATGGAGACAGATCTGGAAACACCATATATTTT. Residues: CASSEHGDRSGNTIYF.

V usage is TRBV15 and J usage is TRBJ2-2, with a weak D call TRBD1 (6 bases). Germline V CDR1 and CDR2: LNHNV, YYDKDF (reference sequence). V was pared by 0 bases and J by 13 bases, with 9 bases between. This CDR3 contains 12 residues. CDR3 nucleotides: TGTGCCACCAGCAGAGAACAGGGTGGGCTGTTTTTT. The encoded protein is CATSREQGGLFF.

This clone was detected only a few times. The chain is built from TRBV10-3 and TRBJ2-5; D gene uncertain. The DNA end lines up better with TRBJ2-7; the J call may be wrong. This CDR3 has 15 residues. Per germline, CDR1 ENHRY and CDR2 SYGVKD. The CDR3, as DNA: TGTGCCATCAGTGAGTCGGTAGCCGCTTCCTACGAGCAGTACTTC. Amino acid sequence: CAISESVAASYEQYF.

V and J are TRBV2 and TRBJ1-6; perhaps TRBD1 as D (6 bases). The CDR3 spans 16 residues. Germline CDR1 SNHLY, CDR2 FYNNEI. The V end lost 7 bases, the J end lost 6 bases, and 19 bases lay between the germline ends. CDR3 DNA sequence: TGTGCCAGCACCCCGGATGGGGGGGCGGCTAATTCACCCCTCCACTTT. Residues: CASTPDGGAANSPLHF.

This clone was seen a handful of times. A much larger clone is a single base away; this may be a read error. The rearrangement joins TRBV7-2 to TRBJ2-2; D gene ambiguous. The length of the CDR3 is 12 residues. V lost 5 bases to trimming and J lost 3 bases, with 4 bases between them. Germline V lookup: CDR1 SGHTA, CDR2 FQGNSA. The CDR3 here is CASSADTGELFF. The CDR3 DNA follows: TGTGCCAGCAGCGCGGACACCGGGGAGCTGTTTTTT. Filled out from reference TRBV7-2 and TRBJ2-2, the complete variable domain reads GAGVSQSPSNKVTEKGKDVELRCDPISGHTALYWYRQSLGQGLEFLIYFQGNSAPDKSGLPSDRFSAERTGGSVSTLTIQRTQQEDSAVYLCASSADTGELFFGEGSRLTVL.